Presented here are 8 T cell receptor beta chains from one specimen sequenced in a study of blood T cell repertoires in COVID-19. Profiling relied on immunoSEQ multiplex PCR, and the TCRdb table lists in-frame clones only, not all of them. The table records a few hundred thousand clones, roughly 80% of them present only once. Sequencing was performed on peripheral blood. The receptor set was obtained from a young woman with acute or convalescent COVID-19.

The chain recombines TRBV11-2 with TRBJ1-2; D ambiguous. Germline V CDR1 and CDR2: SGHAT, FQNNGV. Trimming removed 5 bases from V and 6 bases from J, with 16 bases in between. The CDR3 sequence is 14 residues long. The CDR3 here is CASSPIEQSDGYTF. The CDR3 DNA follows: TGTGCCAGCAGCCCCATCGAGCAAAGCGATGGCTACACCTTC.

A remark on this clone: An end of the junction does not agree with germline; a read error may underlie this. The genes are TRBV7-7 and TRBJ2-1, with 15 bases fitting TRBD2. This CDR3 comprises 15 residues. Per the germline V gene, CDR1 is SSHAT and CDR2 is FNYEAQ (reference sequence). The DNA for the CDR3 is TGTGCTAGCAGCCAGGGACTAGCGGGAGGCGATGAGCAGTTCTTC. Its protein product is CASSQGLAGGDEQFF.

Only a few counts were recorded for this clone. The CDR3 spells CASSQESGGYTEAFF. CDR3 DNA: TGCGCCAGCAGCCAAGAGTCAGGGGGCTACACTGAAGCTTTCTTT. The chain uses TRBV4-3 and TRBJ1-1, with 8 bases that match TRBD1. CDR3 length equals 15 residues. CDR1 LGHNA and CDR2 YSLEER come from the germline V gene. V dropped 0 bases and J dropped 3; count of bases not matched to a gene: 3.

CDR3 residues: CASSPGTSEYYNEQFF. In nucleotides, the CDR3 is TGTGCCAGCAGCCCAGGGACTAGCGAATACTACAATGAGCAGTTCTTC. V usage is TRBV11-2 and J usage is TRBJ2-1, with TRBD2 matching 10 bases. CDR3 size: 16 residues. V dropped 5 bases and J dropped 3; count of bases not matched to a gene: 7. Germline lookup yields CDR1 SGHAT and CDR2 FQNNGV. Full variable domain (rest looked up from reference TRBV11-2 and TRBJ2-1): EAGVAQSPRYKIIEKRQSVAFWCNPISGHATLYWYQQILGQGPKLLIQFQNNGVVDDSQLPKDRFSAERLKGVDSTLKIQPAKLEDSAVYLCASSPGTSEYYNEQFFGPGTRLTVL.

This clone was seen just once. The chain links TRBV13 to TRBJ2-7; 11 bases fit TRBD2. This CDR3 region has 14 residues. V was clipped by 5 bases and J by 4 bases; unmatched bases: 4. The germline gives CDR1 PRHDT, CDR2 FYEKMQ (reference sequence). This CDR3 is CASSTRLAGYEQYF. CDR3 sequence (DNA): TGTGCCAGCAGCACCCGACTAGCGGGATACGAGCAGTACTTC.

The chain is built from TRBV4-3 and TRBJ2-7, with 9 bases identical to TRBD2. Trimming took 1 base from V and 2 from J; bases not matched to a gene: 3. The CDR3 length is 15 residues. Germline V gene sequence: CDR1 LGHNA, CDR2 YSLEER. CDR3 nucleotide sequence: TGCGCCAGCAGCCAAGTTAGCGGGGGAACCTACGAGCAGTACTTC. Protein sequence: CASSQVSGGTYEQYF.

The rearrangement links TRBV2 to TRBJ1-2; a possible D gene is TRBD1 (6 bases). V shed 5 bases and J shed 2 bases, with 9 bases lying between them. The CDR3 is 13 amino acids. The germline CDR1 and CDR2 sequences are SNHLY and FYNNEI. The CDR3 DNA sequence: TGTGCCAGCAGTTACGACAGGAACTATGGCTACACCTTC. This encodes CASSYDRNYGYTF.

V is TRBV18 and J is TRBJ2-6, with 9 bases identical to TRBD2. This CDR3 is built from 19 residues. Per germline, CDR1 KGHSH and CDR2 LQKENI. The V segment lost 3 bases and the J segment 3 bases; nucleotides outside the gene matches: 12. The CDR3, as DNA: TGTGCCAGCTCACCCCAGGTGGTAGCGGGAGTCGGTGGGGCCAACGTCCTGACTTTC. As protein: CASSPQVVAGVGGANVLTF.